The 30 T cell receptor beta chains below were found in one sample sequenced in a study of T-cell memory formation after mild COVID-19 (dated by TCRdb to about 2021). Library generation was performed with 5' RACE. Data came from an Illumina NovaSeq 6000. The raw public reads went through TCRdb reprocessing: fastp at Q25, MiXCR clone calling, in-frame beta chains kept. CDR3 protein duplicates are merged, each entry listing the most common genes and DNA. The sample table contains about 150,000 distinct CDR3 sequences; only one count was recorded for 20% to 25% of them. The ten largest clones capture approximately 24% of the sample. Input material: PBMCs or a T cell subset sorted from them (not recorded which). These receptors came from an adult woman who had mild COVID-19 (a few samples of this study predate the infection). The sample titles of this study are shuffled in the database, so cell type and time point are left out; the donor was told from shared clones.

The J gene is TRBJ1-1, the V gene TRBV7-9; D is ambiguous. The CDR3 has 12 amino acids. Trimming shortened V by 4 bases and J by 6 bases, and 9 bases separated the two germline ends. Germline-derived CDR1 and CDR2 are SEHNR and FQNEAQ (reference sequence). CDR3 residues: CASSSSSPEAFF. CDR3 bases: TGTGCCAGCAGCTCCAGTAGCCCTGAAGCTTTCTTT. The variable domain in full, completed from reference TRBV7-9 and TRBJ1-1, reads DTGVSQNPRHKITKRGQNVTFRCDPISEHNRLYWYRQTLGQGPEFLTYFQNEAQLEKSRLLSDRFSAERPKGSFSTLEIQRTEQGDSAMYLCASSSSSPEAFFGQGTRLTVV.

This clonotype showed up just a few times. This chain connects TRBV2 to TRBJ2-3; 7 nucleotides align to TRBD2. This CDR3 contains 16 residues. Germline CDR1 SNHLY, CDR2 FYNNEI. The V gene end was trimmed by 11 bases and the J gene end by 4 bases; junction bases not matched to a gene: 18. Here the CDR3 reads CAGLASLAGVADTQYF. The CDR3 nucleotides read TGTGCCGGCCTAGCTAGTTTGGCGGGAGTGGCAGATACGCAGTATTTT.

The CDR3 loop reads CSVEDLGQATDTQYF. The DNA of the CDR3 is TGCAGCGTTGAAGATCTGGGACAGGCCACAGATACGCAGTATTTT. The chain couples TRBV29-1 to TRBJ2-3, with 8 bases matching TRBD1. V shed 0 bases, J shed 2 bases, and the junction held 4 bases outside the gene matches. CDR3 length: 15 amino acids. The V gene's germline CDR1 is SQVTM and CDR2 ANQGSEA.

This clonotype appeared a few times. CDR3: CASSLGPTQYF. For the CDR3, the DNA is TGTGCCAGCAGCCTGGGGCCCACCCAGTACTTC. The chain joins TRBV12-3 or TRBV12-4 to TRBJ2-5; perhaps TRBD1 as D (5 bases). This CDR3 has 11 amino acids. V lost 6 bases and J 8 bases, leaving 10 bases between the germline ends.

The chain is built from TRBV4-1 and TRBJ1-1; D is ambiguous. Germline CDR1 and CDR2: MGHRA and YSYEKL. This CDR3 is 15 amino acids long. The ends were cut back, 3 bases at V and 4 bases at J, with 15 bases in the middle. CDR3 DNA: TGCGCCAGCAGCCACCCCCGGGAAGGTGGCACTGAAGCTTTCTTT. It encodes CASSHPREGGTEAFF.

This clonotype was seen a handful of times. The chain joins TRBV2 to TRBJ2-5; possible D gene TRBD2, 6 bases. Germline V CDR1 and CDR2: SNHLY, FYNNEI. V was cut by 8 bases and J by 2 bases, with 18 bases left in between. The CDR3 extends over 15 amino acids. CDR3 bases: TGTGCCAGCGATGTGGGCGGTAGCGGTCAAGAGACCCAGTACTTC. This translates into CASDVGGSGQETQYF.

The chain has TRBV7-9 and TRBJ2-3; no definite D call. The CDR3 sequence is 12 residues long. V was shortened by 5 bases and J by 6 bases, with 9 bases between the two germline ends. Germline CDR1 reads SEHNR; CDR2 reads FQNEAQ (reference sequence). CDR3 loop: CASSLDLDTQYF. CDR3 sequence (DNA): TGTGCCAGCAGCCTCGACCTGGATACGCAGTATTTT.

V is TRBV9 and J is TRBJ2-6; the D is unclear. Trimming took 0 bases from V and 4 from J, leaving 5 bases between them. Germline lookup yields CDR1 SGDLS and CDR2 YYNGEE. This CDR3 has 14 residues. The CDR3 spells CASSVARGANVLTF. CDR3 in DNA: TGTGCCAGCAGCGTAGCCCGGGGGGCCAACGTCCTGACTTTC.

In this sample, this clonotype turned up a few times. J is TRBJ2-7 and V is TRBV11-2; 10 nucleotides match TRBD1. J gave up 6 bases and V 0 bases, and 11 bases lay outside the gene matches. The CDR3 loop spans 17 amino acids. The germline gives CDR1 SGHAT, CDR2 FQNNGV. For the CDR3, the DNA is TGTGCCAGCAGCTTAGAGGGGCCGGGGACAGGGGCGGGCGAGCAGTACTTC. Protein product: CASSLEGPGTGAGEQYF.

The V gene is TRBV4-2, the J gene TRBJ2-7; 7 nucleotides line up with TRBD2. Trimming cost V 0 bases and J 0 bases; bases outside gene matches: 5. CDR3 size: 16 residues. Germline V gene lookup returns CDR1 LGHNA and CDR2 YNFKEQ. CDR3 region: CASSQDAGDSSYEQYF. The CDR3 DNA is TGTGCCAGCAGCCAAGATGCGGGAGATAGCTCCTACGAGCAGTACTTC.

This clonotype turned up a few times. This chain uses TRBV15 with TRBJ2-7, with 7 bases identical to TRBD2. The CDR3 sequence is 18 residues long. CDR1 LNHNV and CDR2 YYDKDF come from the germline V gene (reference sequence). V shed 1 base, J shed 4 bases, and the junction held 16 bases outside the gene matches. CDR3 sequence: CATSRALGSEREAYEQYF. CDR3 nucleotides: TGTGCCACCAGCAGAGCCCTCGGGAGCGAGCGGGAAGCGTACGAGCAGTACTTC.

This clonotype was recorded a few times. V usage is TRBV19 and J usage is TRBJ1-3; 7 positions match TRBD1. Germline CDR1 reads LNHDA; CDR2 reads SQIVND (reference sequence). V was clipped by 7 bases and J by 4 bases; unmatched bases: 4. The CDR3 extends over 13 amino acids. CDR3 nucleotide sequence: TGTGCCAGTAATCAAGGGGGCGGAAACACCATATATTTT. It yields the protein CASNQGGGNTIYF.

This rearrangement joins TRBV6-5 to TRBJ1-1, with D hard to call. CDR1 and CDR2 (germline): MNHEY, SVGAGI. This CDR3 is 15 amino acids long. The germline V and J ends were trimmed by 0 bases and 1 base, with 9 bases remaining between them. The CDR3 protein is CASSYSNRQNTEAFF. The CDR3 nucleotides are TGTGCCAGCAGTTACTCGAATCGGCAGAACACTGAAGCTTTCTTT.

The genes are TRBV4-1 and TRBJ2-5; TRBD2 agrees at 8 bases. Germline values: CDR1 MGHRA, CDR2 YSYEKL. Trimming cost V 2 bases and J 3 bases; bases outside gene matches: 5. This CDR3 is 15 amino acids long. CDR3 sequence reads: CASSQTLAGEETQYF. The CDR3 coding sequence is TGCGCCAGCAGCCAAACCCTAGCGGGTGAAGAGACCCAGTACTTC.

The chain combines TRBV29-1 with TRBJ2-3, with D unresolved. V lost 7 bases and J 4 bases, leaving 9 bases between the germline ends. CDR1 is SQVTM and CDR2 is ANQGSEA in the germline V gene. The CDR3 covers 11 residues. The CDR3 coding sequence is TGCAGCGCACGAAGGGCAGATACGCAGTATTTT. It encodes CSARRADTQYF.

The rearrangement joins TRBV15 to TRBJ2-2; D is possibly TRBD1 (5 bases). Trimming pared 1 base from V and 1 base from J, leaving 10 bases between. The germline V gene has CDR1 LNHNV and CDR2 YYDKDF (reference sequence). The CDR3 runs 16 residues. CDR3 loop: CATSRGRQGNTGELFF. Written as DNA, the CDR3 is TGTGCCACCAGCAGAGGTCGGCAGGGGAACACCGGGGAGCTGTTTTTT.

The chain carries TRBV14 and TRBJ1-5; D is unresolved. The CDR3 is made up of 13 amino acids. From germline, CDR1 is SGHDN and CDR2 FVKESK. The V gene lost 4 bases and the J gene lost 11 bases, with 15 bases spanning the gap. CDR3 coding DNA: TGTGCCAGCAGCCGGCTTACCATAAGAGCCCAGCATTTT. Encoded protein: CASSRLTIRAQHF.

The rearrangement links TRBV20-1 to TRBJ2-1, with D tentatively TRBD2 (6 bases). The CDR3 runs 16 residues. The ends were cut back, 3 bases at V and 1 base at J, with 16 bases in the middle. Germline V lookup: CDR1 DFQATT, CDR2 SNEGSKA (reference sequence). The CDR3 nucleotides are TGCAGTGCTAGCATACTGGGGAGGATTTCCTACAATGAGCAGTTCTTC. Protein product: CSASILGRISYNEQFF.

This clonotype was seen more than once but under ten times. The rearrangement joins TRBV4-3 to TRBJ2-1, with a tentative D call TRBD2 (6 bases). Trimming left V 0 bases short and J 5 bases short, with 8 bases between. This CDR3 is built from 14 residues. Germline CDR1 reads LGHNA; CDR2 reads YSLEER. As DNA, the CDR3 is TGCGCCAGCAGCCAAGATAGCGGTAACAATGAGCAGTTCTTC. This translates into CASSQDSGNNEQFF.

Many counts were recorded for this clonotype. This chain connects TRBV6-4 to TRBJ2-3; 8 nucleotides match TRBD2. J gave up 2 bases and V 3 bases, and 1 base lay outside the gene matches. This CDR3 has 14 amino acids. CDR1 MRHNA and CDR2 SNTAGT come from the germline V gene. The CDR3 nucleotides read TGTGCCAGCAGTGAAGCGGGGGCCACAGATACGCAGTATTTT. The encoded protein is CASSEAGATDTQYF.

DNA of the CDR3: TGTGCCAGCAGCCCATTTGGAGCCCCCAAGCCCACCTTC. It translates to CASSPFGAPKPTF. The gene calls are TRBV3-1 and TRBJ1-2; D call uncertain. Germline CDR1 is LGHDT and CDR2 is YNNKEL (reference sequence). V gave up 4 bases and J gave up 13 bases, with 19 bases separating them. The CDR3 extends over 13 amino acids.

This clonotype occurred a few times. The chain uses TRBV20-1 and TRBJ2-3, with TRBD2 identical over 8 bases. This CDR3 has 13 residues. Germline trimming cut 3 bases from V and 4 bases from J; bases unmatched to any gene: 3. Germline lookup yields CDR1 DFQATT and CDR2 SNEGSKA (reference sequence). CDR3 protein: CSASGGAADTQYF. The CDR3 coding sequence is TGCAGTGCTAGCGGGGGGGCCGCAGATACGCAGTATTTT.

The CDR3 DNA follows: TGCGCCAGCAGCCCCCCGGTAGGTCCAAGCCAAGAGACCCAGTACTTC. Protein sequence: CASSPPVGPSQETQYF. The chain is built from TRBV5-1 and TRBJ2-5; no clear D. CDR3 length equals 16 residues. Germline V CDR1 and CDR2: SGHRS, YFSETQ. The V and J ends lost 4 bases and 1 base respectively, with 17 bases between them.

This chain connects TRBV7-8 to TRBJ1-1; tentatively, D is TRBD1 (6 bases). Germline V gene lookup returns CDR1 SGHVS and CDR2 FQNEAQ. The CDR3 contains 12 residues. Trimming removed 1 base at V and 8 bases at J, with 8 bases between. The CDR3 protein is CASSLVRGEAFF. The CDR3 DNA reads as TGTGCCAGCAGCTTAGTTAGGGGGGAAGCTTTCTTT.

This clonotype was picked up a small number of times. The chain is built from TRBV12-3 or TRBV12-4 and TRBJ1-2; D unclear. The ends were cut back, 3 bases at V and 4 bases at J, with 9 bases in the middle. This CDR3 contains 13 residues. The CDR3 coding sequence is TGTGCCAGCAGTTTCGGGCAGATCTATGGCTACACCTTC. This translates into CASSFGQIYGYTF.

The chain's CDR3 is CASGDDSTDTQYF. The CDR3 nucleotides read TGTGCCAGCGGAGACGACAGCACAGATACGCAGTATTTT. This chain connects TRBV7-8 to TRBJ2-3; D gene uncertain. This CDR3 contains 13 residues. Germline CDR1 SGHVS, CDR2 FQNEAQ. Trimming stripped 8 bases from V and 0 bases from J, with 9 bases between.

This clonotype was found a few times. The chain links TRBV5-6 to TRBJ1-1; no definite D call. From germline, CDR1 is SGHDT and CDR2 YYEEEE. CDR3 length: 14 residues. The V end lost 0 bases, the J end lost 0 bases, and 6 bases lay between the germline ends. The CDR3 DNA follows: TGTGCCAGCAGCTTGGTACGGATGAACACTGAAGCTTTCTTT. This codes for CASSLVRMNTEAFF.

The rearrangement joins TRBV20-1 to TRBJ2-7; 14 bases map to TRBD2. CDR3 length: 17 residues. J was trimmed by 2 bases and V by 1 base; bases with no gene match: 7. Germline CDR1 DFQATT, CDR2 SNEGSKA (reference sequence). As DNA, the CDR3 is TGCAGTGCTAGAGCCGGGACTAGCGGGGGAGACGCCTACGAGCAGTACTTC. It translates to CSARAGTSGGDAYEQYF.

CDR3 DNA sequence: TGTGCCAGCAGCCCGGAGGTCTCTGGAAACACCATATATTTT. This codes for CASSPEVSGNTIYF. The chain has TRBV9 and TRBJ1-3; no reliable D call. The CDR3 loop spans 14 amino acids. Germline assignment: CDR1 SGDLS and CDR2 YYNGEE. V was shortened by 4 bases and J by 0 bases, with 8 bases between the two germline ends.

Only a few counts were recorded for this clonotype. The J gene is TRBJ2-7, the V gene TRBV5-1; 8 bases agree with TRBD2. From germline, CDR1 is SGHRS and CDR2 YFSETQ. The junction had 3 bases not matched to a gene; V was cut back by 0 bases and J by 1 base. The CDR3 totals 15 residues. The CDR3 here is CASSLALAVSYEQYF. CDR3 DNA: TGCGCCAGCAGCTTGGCACTAGCGGTTTCCTACGAGCAGTACTTC.